The 14 T cell receptor beta chains in this list originate from one sample, sequenced in a study of blood T cell repertoires in COVID-19. The protocol was immunoSEQ multiplex PCR, while the TCRdb copy is restricted to in-frame clones and leaves out a portion. This sample has 100,000 to 150,000 clones, with 84% found just once. Sequencing input: peripheral blood. All receptors derive from a woman aged 25 to 39 who had recovered from COVID-19.

V and J are TRBV10-3 and TRBJ2-7; 7 nucleotides match TRBD2. V lost 0 bases and J lost 4; bases outside the gene matches: 12. The CDR3 totals 17 residues. The germline V gene has CDR1 ENHRY and CDR2 SYGVKD. For the CDR3, the DNA is TGTGCCATCAGTGAGTCCGGACGGGAGGTCGGGTCTTACGAGCAGTACTTC. This encodes CAISESGREVGSYEQYF.

The chain recombines TRBV12-1 with TRBJ2-7; the DNA was not used to check the table's D call, TRBD1. TRBV12-1 corresponds to a pseudogene. The CDR3 length is 12 residues. CDR3 bases: TGTGCCAGCCGGGGACAGTCCTACGAGCAGTACTTC. This sequence encodes CASRGQSYEQYF.

The chain links TRBV6-6 to TRBJ2-5, with 9 positions matching TRBD1. Germline V lookup: CDR1 MNHNY, CDR2 SVGAGI (reference sequence). The CDR3 runs 15 residues. The V gene end was trimmed by 5 bases and the J gene end by 2 bases; junction bases not matched to a gene: 6. CDR3 in DNA: TGTGCCAGCAGTCTACCGGGACAGGGACAAGAGACCCAGTACTTC. Translated, it gives CASSLPGQGQETQYF.

The chain joins TRBV6-5 to TRBJ2-7, with 10 bases lining up with TRBD1. The CDR3 loop spans 15 amino acids. CDR1 and CDR2 (germline): MNHEY, SVGAGI. J gave up 1 base and V 6 bases, and 6 bases lay outside the gene matches. DNA of the CDR3: TGTGCCAGCAGACCCGGGACAGGGGCTTCCTACGAGCAGTACTTC. This translates into CASRPGTGASYEQYF.

The chain carries TRBV7-2 and TRBJ2-1; 9 bases are a match to TRBD1. The length of the CDR3 is 15 residues. Trimming removed 5 bases from V and 4 bases from J; junction bases left unmatched: 6. Germline V gene lookup returns CDR1 SGHTA and CDR2 FQGNSA. The CDR3 loop is CASSQGQGAYNEQFF. CDR3 DNA: TGTGCCAGCAGCCAGGGACAGGGTGCTTACAATGAGCAGTTCTTC.

The V gene is TRBV28, the J gene TRBJ1-2; D gene uncertain. The CDR3 spans 15 residues. Trimming took off 7 bases at V and 2 bases at J, with 17 bases between the two ends. Germline CDR1 and CDR2: MDHEN and SYDVKM. CDR3 residues: CASTPDRQLNYGYTF. DNA for the CDR3: TGTGCCAGCACCCCCGATAGACAATTAAACTATGGCTACACCTTC.

The V gene is TRBV6-6, the J gene TRBJ2-7; TRBD1 is a possible D gene (5 bases). V shed 7 bases and J shed 9 bases, with 19 bases lying between them. The CDR3 spans 13 residues. In germline, CDR1 is MNHNY, CDR2 SVGAGI (reference sequence). The CDR3 protein is CASTYGRENWQYF. DNA for the CDR3: TGTGCCAGCACCTATGGCAGGGAAAACTGGCAGTACTTC.

The V and J genes are TRBV30 and TRBJ1-1; D remains ambiguous. This CDR3 is built from 13 residues. Trimming shortened V by 4 bases and J by 0 bases, and 9 bases separated the two germline ends. Germline-derived CDR1 and CDR2 are GTSNPN and SVGIG (reference sequence). DNA for the CDR3: TGTGCCTGGACCCCAGGTTTGAACACTGAAGCTTTCTTT. It codes for CAWTPGLNTEAFF.

This chain joins TRBV13 and TRBJ2-2; TRBD2 aligns across 10 bases. The CDR3 is 17 residues long. Per the germline V gene, CDR1 is PRHDT and CDR2 is FYEKMQ (reference sequence). V lost 4 bases, J lost 4 bases, and 9 bases stayed unmatched. The CDR3 DNA sequence: TGTGCCAGCAGCTCGCAAGTAACTAGCGGGGTCACCGGGGAGCTGTTTTTT. Its translation is CASSSQVTSGVTGELFF.

The chain uses TRBV7-2 and TRBJ1-2; D might be TRBD1 (5 bases). The CDR3 is 14 amino acids. V was clipped by 6 bases and J by 3 bases, with 14 bases between them. Germline CDR1 is SGHTA and CDR2 is FQGNSA. As DNA, the CDR3 is TGTGCCAGCAGTGCCTCGGGGGGATACTATGGCTACACCTTC. It translates to CASSASGGYYGYTF. The whole variable domain, filled in from reference TRBV7-2 and TRBJ1-2, reads GAGVSQSPSNKVTEKGKDVELRCDPISGHTALYWYRQSLGQGLEFLIYFQGNSAPDKSGLPSDRFSAERTGGSVSTLTIQRTQQEDSAVYLCASSASGGYYGYTFGSGTRLTVV.

The table lists this clone with a few counts. This chain uses TRBV5-8 with TRBJ2-3, with TRBD1 identical over 9 bases. The germline V gene encodes CDR1 SGHTS and CDR2 YDEGEE. The CDR3 covers 15 residues. J lost 2 bases, V lost 7 bases, and 8 bases had no gene match. In nucleotides, the CDR3 is TGTGCCAGCTTCCCCCGGGACAGGGACACAGATACGCAGTATTTT. Amino acid sequence: CASFPRDRDTDTQYF.

The chain joins TRBV4-2 to TRBJ2-3; 9 bases align to TRBD2. With V trimmed by 3 bases and J by 3 bases, 7 bases remained unmatched. The CDR3 length is 16 residues. Germline lookup yields CDR1 LGHNA and CDR2 YNFKEQ. The CDR3 nucleotides are TGTGCCAGCAGCCAGGGAGCGGGAGGCAGGACAGATACGCAGTATTTT. This gives the protein CASSQGAGGRTDTQYF.

This clone was detected once. The CDR3 nucleotides are TGTGCCAGCAGCCAAGGGGGCAGGGGGTATCGCACTGAAGCTTTCTTT. Amino acids: CASSQGGRGYRTEAFF. The V gene is TRBV3-1 (or the pseudogene TRBV3-2), the J gene TRBJ1-1; TRBD1 matches 7 bases. CDR1 and CDR2 (germline): LGHDT, YNNKEL (reference sequence). The CDR3 sequence is 16 residues long. V shed 1 base and J 4 bases; nucleotides not matched to a gene: 9.

This clone was recorded a few times. The chain recombines TRBV30 with TRBJ1-1; D unresolved. The CDR3 runs to 13 residues. V dropped 3 bases and J dropped 2 bases, with 10 bases sitting between them. Germline loops: CDR1 GTSNPN, CDR2 SVGIG (reference sequence). CDR3 residues: CAWRRGFNTEAFF. The CDR3, as DNA: TGTGCCTGGAGGCGAGGTTTTAACACTGAAGCTTTCTTT.